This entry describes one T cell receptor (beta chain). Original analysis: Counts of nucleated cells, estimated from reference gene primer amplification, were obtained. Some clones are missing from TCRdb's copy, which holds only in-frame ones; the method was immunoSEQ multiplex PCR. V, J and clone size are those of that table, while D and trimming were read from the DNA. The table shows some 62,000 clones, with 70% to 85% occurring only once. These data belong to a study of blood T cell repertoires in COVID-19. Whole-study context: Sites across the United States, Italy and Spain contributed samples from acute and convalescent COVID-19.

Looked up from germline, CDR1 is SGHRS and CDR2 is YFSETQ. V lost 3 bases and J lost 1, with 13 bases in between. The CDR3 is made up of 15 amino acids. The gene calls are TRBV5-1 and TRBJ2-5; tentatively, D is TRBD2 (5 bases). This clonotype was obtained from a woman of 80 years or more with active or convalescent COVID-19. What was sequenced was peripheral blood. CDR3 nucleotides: TGCGCCAGCAGCTCCAACACGGGATCCCAAGAGACCCAGTACTTC. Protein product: CASSSNTGSQETQYF.